This T cell receptor beta chain was captured by sequencing in a study of cytomegalovirus exposure and HLA in healthy donors. Study overall: Of roughly 360 genotyped donors, more than 75% grouped in the Caucasian-associated ancestry cluster. Study-level points and caveats: Reported findings show TCR beta sequences accurately forecast HLA-A and HLA-B alleles in most subjects. Whilst most TCR sequences proved rare, a subset of public TCRs occurred across many donors. Further analysis was carried out later, and it showed several of the most significant clusters appearing linked to common viral pathogens.

On this clone: Antigen unknown.

Researchers ran the PCR with 60 Vbeta and 13 Jbeta primers. The method was immunoSEQ multiplex PCR; TCRdb's version includes in-frame clones alone and lacks a portion of them. The sample contains approximately 99,000 clones, roughly 76% of which appear only once. The material sequenced was PBMCs. This clonotype originated in a man in his forties in good health and CMV-seronegative.

CDR3 sequence reads: CASSQVTGGAYEQYF. The CDR3 DNA is TGTGCCAGCAGCCAAGTGACCGGGGGGGCCTACGAGCAGTACTTC. The chain joins TRBV4-2 to TRBJ2-7; TRBD2 matches 8 bases. From germline, CDR1 is LGHNA and CDR2 YNFKEQ. V lost 1 base to trimming and J lost 2 bases; unmatched junction nucleotides: 4. The CDR3 runs to 15 residues.